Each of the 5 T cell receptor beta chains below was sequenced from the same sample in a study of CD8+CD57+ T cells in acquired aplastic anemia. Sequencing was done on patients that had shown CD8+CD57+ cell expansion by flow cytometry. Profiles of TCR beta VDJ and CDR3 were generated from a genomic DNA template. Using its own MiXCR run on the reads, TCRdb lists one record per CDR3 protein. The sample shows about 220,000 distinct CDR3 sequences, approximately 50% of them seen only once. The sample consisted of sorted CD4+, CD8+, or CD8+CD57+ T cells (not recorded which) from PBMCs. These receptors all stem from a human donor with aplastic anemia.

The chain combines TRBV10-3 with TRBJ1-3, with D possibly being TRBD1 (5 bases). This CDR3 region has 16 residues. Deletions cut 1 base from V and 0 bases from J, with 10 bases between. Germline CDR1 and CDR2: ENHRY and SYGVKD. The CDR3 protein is CAISEYGTGSGNTIYF. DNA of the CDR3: TGTGCCATCAGTGAGTACGGGACGGGCTCTGGAAACACCATATATTTT.

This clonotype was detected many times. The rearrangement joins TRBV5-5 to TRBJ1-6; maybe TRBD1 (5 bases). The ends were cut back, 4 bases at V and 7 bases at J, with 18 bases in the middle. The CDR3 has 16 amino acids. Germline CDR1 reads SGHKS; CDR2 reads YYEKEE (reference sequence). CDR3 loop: CASSVARAGLNSPLHF. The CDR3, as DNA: TGTGCCAGCAGCGTGGCCCGGGCAGGGTTGAATTCACCCCTCCACTTT.

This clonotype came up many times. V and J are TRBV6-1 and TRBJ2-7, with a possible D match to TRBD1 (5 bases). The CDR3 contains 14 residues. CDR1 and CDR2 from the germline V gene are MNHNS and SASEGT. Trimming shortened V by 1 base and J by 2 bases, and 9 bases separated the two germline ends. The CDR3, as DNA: TGTGCCAGCAGTGAAGGTGGCAGGGCCTACGAGCAGTACTTC. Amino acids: CASSEGGRAYEQYF.

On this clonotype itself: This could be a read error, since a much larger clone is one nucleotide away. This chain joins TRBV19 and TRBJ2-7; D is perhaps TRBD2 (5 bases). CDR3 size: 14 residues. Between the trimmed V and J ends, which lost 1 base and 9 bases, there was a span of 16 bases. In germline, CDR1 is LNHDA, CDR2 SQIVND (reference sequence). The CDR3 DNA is TGTGCCAGTAGTATAGCCGGGGTTTCAGACGGGCAGTACTTC. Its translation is CASSIAGVSDGQYF.

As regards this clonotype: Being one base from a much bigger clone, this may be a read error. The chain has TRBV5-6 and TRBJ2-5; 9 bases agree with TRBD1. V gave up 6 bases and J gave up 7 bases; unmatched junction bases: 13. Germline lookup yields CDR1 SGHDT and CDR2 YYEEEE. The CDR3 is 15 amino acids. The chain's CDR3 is CASILQGAQVGTQYF. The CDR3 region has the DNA TGTGCCAGCATCTTACAGGGGGCGCAGGTCGGGACCCAGTACTTC.